Listed here is a single TCR beta chain. What it recognizes is unknown. This specimen belongs to a study of OX40 agonist ivuxolimab in advanced cancers. On the study more broadly: Ivuxolimab doses were 0.01, 0.1, 0.3, 1.5, 3 or 10 mg/kg every 2 weeks. Previous treatment with anti-PD-1, anti-PD-L1 or anti-CTLA-4 therapy was allowed; approximately 40% had received some. Partial responses were recorded for three patients, including one with hepatocellular carcinoma and two with cutaneous melanoma.

The study, taken as a whole, reports: Clonal expansion from baseline to week 6 occurred in both CD4+ and CD8+ T cells.

Some clones are missing from TCRdb's copy, which holds only in-frame ones; the method was immunoSEQ multiplex PCR. Of 75,000 to 90,000 clones in the sample, about 93% were seen once. The sample consisted of CD4+ or CD8+ T cells sorted from blood, taken in a trial of the OX40 agonist ivuxolimab. The TCR comes from an adult with an advanced solid tumor such as melanoma, head and neck, liver or kidney cancer.

The CDR3 reads CASSVTPRLDYEQYF. CDR3 sequence (DNA): TGTGCCAGCAGCGTTACCCCCCGGTTGGACTACGAGCAGTACTTC. The gene calls are TRBV5-8 and TRBJ2-7, with D unclear. The CDR3 runs 15 residues. Trimming left V 4 bases short and J 3 bases short, with 17 bases between. Germline CDR1 reads SGHTS; CDR2 reads YDEGEE.